Sequencing of this T cell receptor (beta chain) was carried out in a study of identical twins. Overall study results and limits: The study reached conclusions through statistical analysis that was cross-sectional, not following the same donors.

The germline V gene has CDR1 LGHNA and CDR2 YSLEER. This CDR3 region has 14 residues. Trimming removed 1 base at V and 4 bases at J, with 8 bases between. Through template switching, a universal primer site was introduced, and the cDNA contained unique molecular identifiers. A single record per CDR3 protein comes from TCRdb applying MiXCR to the 5' RACE reads. The table shows about 700,000 distinct CDR3 sequences, with around 5.7% occurring only once. This clonotype was counted ten times or more. Its antigen is currently unknown. The specimen sequenced was naive T cells sorted from blood. This chain connects TRBV4-3 to TRBJ2-1, with a tentative D call TRBD1 (6 bases). This clonotype was obtained from a man aged 18 to 30 in good health. The CDR3 region has the DNA TGCGCCAGCAGCCAAGCAACAGGGTACAATGAGCAGTTCTTC. Amino acids: CASSQATGYNEQFF.